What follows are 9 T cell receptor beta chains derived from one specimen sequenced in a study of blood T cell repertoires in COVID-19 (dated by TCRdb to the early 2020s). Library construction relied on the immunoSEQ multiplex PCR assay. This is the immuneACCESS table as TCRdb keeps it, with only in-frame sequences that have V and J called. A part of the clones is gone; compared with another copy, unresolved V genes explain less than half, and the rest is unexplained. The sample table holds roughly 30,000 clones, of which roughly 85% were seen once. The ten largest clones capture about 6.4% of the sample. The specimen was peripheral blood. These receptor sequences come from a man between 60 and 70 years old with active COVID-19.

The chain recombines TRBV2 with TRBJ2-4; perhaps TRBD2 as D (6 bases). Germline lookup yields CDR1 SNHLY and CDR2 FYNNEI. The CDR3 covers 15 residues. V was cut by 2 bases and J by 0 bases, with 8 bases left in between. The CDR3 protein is CASSEQGLAKNIQYF. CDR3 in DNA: TGTGCCAGCAGTGAACAGGGACTAGCCAAAAACATTCAGTACTTC.

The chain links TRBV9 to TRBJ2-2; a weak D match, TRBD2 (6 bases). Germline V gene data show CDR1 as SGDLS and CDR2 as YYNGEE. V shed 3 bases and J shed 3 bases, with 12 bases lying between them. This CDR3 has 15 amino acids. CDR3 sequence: CASSGLATDTGELFF. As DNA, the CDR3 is TGTGCCAGCAGCGGCCTAGCGACAGACACCGGGGAGCTGTTTTTT.

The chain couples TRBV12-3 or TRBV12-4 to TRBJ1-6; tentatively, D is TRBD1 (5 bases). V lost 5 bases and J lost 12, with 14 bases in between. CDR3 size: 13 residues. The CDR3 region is CASSQDSSGPLHF. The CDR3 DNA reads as TGTGCCAGCAGTCAAGACAGCTCCGGACCCCTCCACTTT.

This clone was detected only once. CDR3 sequence reads: CASKFRDRPTDTQYF. For the CDR3, the DNA is TGTGCCAGCAAATTTCGCGACAGGCCGACCGATACGCAGTATTTT. V usage is TRBV27 and J usage is TRBJ2-3; maybe TRBD1 (6 bases). V shed 7 bases and J shed 6 bases, with 20 bases lying between them. This CDR3 has 15 amino acids. Per germline, CDR1 MNHEY and CDR2 SMNVEV (reference sequence).

The CDR3 loop is CASSPTGPHEQFF. The CDR3 bases are TGTGCCAGCAGCCCGACAGGGCCTCACGAGCAGTTCTTC. The gene calls are TRBV14 and TRBJ2-1; the match to TRBD1 covers 7 bases. Germline loops: CDR1 SGHDN, CDR2 FVKESK. V was pared by 4 bases and J by 10 bases, with 7 bases of the junction left unmatched. This CDR3 has 13 residues.

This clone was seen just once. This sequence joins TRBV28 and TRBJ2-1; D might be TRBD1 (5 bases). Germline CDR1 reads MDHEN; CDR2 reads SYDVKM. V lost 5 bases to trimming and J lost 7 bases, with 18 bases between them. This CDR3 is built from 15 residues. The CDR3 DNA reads TGTGCCAGCAGTCTACTTGGGGTAGACAGAAATGAGCAGTTCTTC. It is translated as CASSLLGVDRNEQFF.

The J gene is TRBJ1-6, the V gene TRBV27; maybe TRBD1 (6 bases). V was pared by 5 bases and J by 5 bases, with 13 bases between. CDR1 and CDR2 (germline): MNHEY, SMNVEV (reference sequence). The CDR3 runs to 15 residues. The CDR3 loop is CASSPTGFHNSPLHF. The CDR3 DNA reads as TGTGCCAGCAGTCCCACAGGGTTCCATAATTCACCCCTCCACTTT.

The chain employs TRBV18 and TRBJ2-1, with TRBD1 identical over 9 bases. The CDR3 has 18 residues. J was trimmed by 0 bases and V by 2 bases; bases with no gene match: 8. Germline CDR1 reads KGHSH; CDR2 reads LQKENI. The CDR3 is CASSPVPGQGISYNEQFF. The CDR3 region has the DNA TGTGCCAGCTCACCAGTCCCGGGACAGGGAATCTCCTACAATGAGCAGTTCTTC.

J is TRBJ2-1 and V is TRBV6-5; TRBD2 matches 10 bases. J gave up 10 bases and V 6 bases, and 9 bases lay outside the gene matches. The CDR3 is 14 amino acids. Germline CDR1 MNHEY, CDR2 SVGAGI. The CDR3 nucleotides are TGTGCCAGCAGGGCGAGCGGGAGGGGTATAGAGCAGTTCTTC. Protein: CASRASGRGIEQFF.